This T cell receptor beta chain was sequenced in a study of blood T cell repertoires in COVID-19 (dated by TCRdb to the early 2020s). With respect to the entire study: Collaborator samples came from the United States, Italy and Spain and covered acute and convalescent phases of COVID-19. Where available, HLA class I and class II types were obtained from metadata supplied by the sample provider rather than from assay-based typing. Samples came from the ongoing ImmuneRACE study (first 160 participants) plus 1,254 subjects from 6 global collaborators. Subjects who had been exposed to COVID-19, were actively infected with it, or had recovered from it provided the deeply sampled blood TCRbeta repertoires that made up the dataset. The material from the prospective study consisted of cDNA or gDNA derived from T cells, B-cell-depleted T cells, or PBMCs. A freely available public database, intended as a resource for researchers studying the immune response to SARS-CoV-2, is where the repertoires were released. A de-identified subject ID, COVID-19 status, age in years and sex were almost always included in the sample metadata.

What the work shows at the level of the full study, not this receptor alone: The quantity of clinical and demographic metadata differed by source and by participant and was supplied without curation.

Comments on this clone: Its antigen remains unidentified. No much larger clone is present one base from it, and per-base qualities are unavailable.

The collaborating institutions used their own protocols to collect whole blood in K2EDTA tubes. For TCRbeta analysis, collaborators shipped samples as frozen whole blood, isolated PBMCs, or DNA extracted from either of those sample types. TCRbeta CDR3 regions were amplified from genomic DNA using the immunoSEQ Assay, a bias-controlled multiplex PCR. The study's processing was this. The number of nucleated cells in each sample was estimated by amplification of reference gene primers within the assay. To quantify the absolute abundance of each unique TCRbeta CDR3 rearrangement, sequence reads were collapsed and filtered. Productive Simpson clonality was computed per sample as the square root of Simpson's diversity index over productive rearrangements. Not all clones reach the TCRdb copy of this immuneACCESS table, which keeps in-frame sequences only. Checked studies attribute under half of the gap to unresolved V genes and leave the rest unexplained. Clone size and the V and J calls come from that table; the DNA yielded D and trimming. The sample has fewer than 200,000 clones on record, nearly 80% of them singletons. Jointly, the top ten make up approximately 26% of the sample.

V is clipped by 4 bases and J by 11 bases, and the sequence between their germline boundaries is 15 bases long. The CDR3 contains 12 residues, cysteine and phenylalanine counted. Only the CDR3 DNA is retained, 36 bases long and in frame from the first base. The germline V gene yields SGHTS for CDR1 and YDEGEE for CDR2. The specimen sequenced was peripheral blood. The TCR comes from a woman in her 70s with acute or convalescent COVID-19. Recombination connected TRBV5-8 to TRBJ1-1; a tentative D call is TRBD1 (6 bases match). The CDR3 sequence is CASSPRQVLAFF. The nucleotides are TGTGCCAGCAGCCCTAGACAGGTCCTGGCTTTCTTT. Here the CDR3 is joined to the reference TRBV5-8 and TRBJ1-1 genes, and the full variable domain is: EAGVTQSPTHLIKTRGQQATLRCSPISGHTSVYWYQQALGLGLQFLLWYDEGEERNRGNFPPRFSGRQFPNYSSELNVNALELEDSALYLCASSPRQVLAFFGQGTRLTVV.